This T cell receptor beta chain was identified in a study of shared clonotypes between healthy human individuals. Whole-study context: A couple of women and a few men aged 18 to 49 made up the donors.

The V end was cut by 1 base, the J end by 6 bases, with 22 bases between. Looked up from germline, CDR1 is MGHDK and CDR2 is SYGVNS. This CDR3 is built from 17 residues. The method was immunoSEQ multiplex PCR; TCRdb's version includes in-frame clones alone and lacks a portion of them. The sample has over a million clones; around three quarters are singletons. The sequence was obtained from a man in his late teens or twenties in good health. Some clones in this sample may be carry-over from other donors' samples. The sequenced sample was memory CD4+ T cells from PBMCs. Subset: CD45RA-negative fraction. The chain joins TRBV25-1 to TRBJ2-7; maybe TRBD1 (6 bases). CDR3 DNA sequence: TGTGCCAGCAGTGAATTGGGGGCCGAAGGTACGGCCTCCGAGCAGTACTTC. This sequence encodes CASSELGAEGTASEQYF.